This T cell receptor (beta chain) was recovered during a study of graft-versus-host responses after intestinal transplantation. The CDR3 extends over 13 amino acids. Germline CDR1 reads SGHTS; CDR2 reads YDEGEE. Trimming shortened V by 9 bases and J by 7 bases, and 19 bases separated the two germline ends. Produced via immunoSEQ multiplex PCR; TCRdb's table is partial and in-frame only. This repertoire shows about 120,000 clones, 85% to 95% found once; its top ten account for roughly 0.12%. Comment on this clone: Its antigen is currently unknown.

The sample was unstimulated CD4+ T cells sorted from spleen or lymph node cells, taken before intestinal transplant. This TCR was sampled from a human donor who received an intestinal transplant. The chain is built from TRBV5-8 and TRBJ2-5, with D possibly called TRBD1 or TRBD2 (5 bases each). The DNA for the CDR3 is TGTGCCAACAGGCTTGTTCCGGGGTGGACCCAGTACTTC. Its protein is CANRLVPGWTQYF.